Listed below are T cell receptor beta chains from one sample, sequenced in a study of Graves' ophthalmopathy and Graves' hyperthyroidism. TCRdb re-called the multiplex PCR reads through MiXCR, storing one row per CDR3 protein. The sample lists fewer than 350,000 distinct CDR3 sequences, 17% occurring once. The sample consisted of peripheral blood. Every receptor here comes from an adult man with Graves' ophthalmopathy. The CDR3 runs from the conserved cysteine through the conserved F or W. Each record gives: D gene, J gene, clone size, V gene, CDR3 protein, CDR3 DNA. D genes are given only for firm matches. Size is stated for part of the rows, as once, few or many counts, or as a class when the clone is expanded.

>-|TRBJ2-5|many|TRBV7-9
CASSYITGGLQETQYF
TGTGCCAGCAGCTACATTACAGGAGGGCTACAAGAGACCCAGTACTTC
>-|TRBJ2-2|many|TRBV30
CAWNALGLNTGELFF
TGTGCCTGGAACGCTCTGGGACTGAACACCGGGGAGCTGTTTTTT
>TRBD1|TRBJ1-5|many|TRBV6-2/TRBV6-3
CASTTTGTGAQPQHF
TGTGCCAGCACCACCACCGGGACAGGGGCTCAGCCCCAGCATTTT
>-|TRBJ2-7|-|TRBV2
CASSGQAGIEQYF
TGTGCCAGCAGTGGGCAGGCCGGTATCGAGCAGTACTTC
>-|TRBJ2-5|many|TRBV13
CASSSDRLRSQYF
TGTGCCAGCAGCTCCGACAGACTACGGTCCCAGTACTTC
>TRBD2|TRBJ2-5|many|TRBV30
CAWSVGLEETQYF
TGTGCCTGGAGTGTCGGACTAGAAGAGACCCAGTACTTC
>-|TRBJ2-6|many|TRBV30
CAWSSSSGANVLTF
TGTGCCTGGAGTTCGAGCTCTGGGGCCAACGTCCTGACTTTC
>TRBD2|TRBJ2-7|many|TRBV7-9
CASSGLADSYEQYF
TGTGCCAGCAGTGGACTAGCGGACTCCTACGAGCAGTACTTC
>TRBD1|TRBJ2-7|-|TRBV28
CASSPPRDRGYEQYF
TGTGCCAGCAGTCCTCCCCGCGACAGGGGTTACGAGCAGTACTTC
>-|TRBJ1-3|many|TRBV20-1
CSARDRNTIYF
TGCAGTGCTAGGGACAGAAACACCATATATTTT
>-|TRBJ2-5|-|TRBV7-2
CASSLVLRQGRQYF
TGTGCCAGCAGCTTAGTGTTGCGGCAGGGCAGGCAGTACTTC
>-|TRBJ1-1|many|TRBV7-2
CASSPGPEMNTEAFF
TGTGCCAGCAGCCCCGGCCCGGAAATGAACACTGAAGCTTTCTTT
>-|TRBJ2-5|many|TRBV6-2/TRBV6-3
CASSYSTYGGPGVAQYF
TGTGCCAGCAGTTACTCGACTTACGGGGGCCCCGGGGTGGCCCAGTACTTC
>-|TRBJ1-1|-|TRBV10-3
CAISELGKGNTEAFF
TGTGCCATCAGTGAGTTGGGGAAAGGGAACACTGAAGCTTTCTTT
>TRBD1|TRBJ2-7|-|TRBV7-8
CASSLTGGMGSYEQYF
TGTGCCAGCAGCCTAACAGGGGGAATGGGGTCCTACGAGCAGTACTTC
>-|TRBJ2-5|-|TRBV4-1
CASSQDRSQYF
TGCGCCAGCAGCCAAGATAGGTCCCAGTACTTC
>-|TRBJ1-2|-|TRBV6-4
CASSDSMGSLGQDDGYIF
TGTGCCAGCAGTGATTCGATGGGGAGTCTGGGTCAGGATGATGGCTACATCTTC
>TRBD2|TRBJ2-7|once|TRBV6-1
CASSPRMGGRAQEQYF
TGTGCCAGCAGTCCCAGAATGGGCGGGAGGGCCCAAGAGCAGTACTTC
>TRBD1|TRBJ2-7|many|TRBV6-5
CASSSPGQGLFHEQYF
TGTGCCAGCAGTTCCCCAGGACAGGGTCTATTCCACGAGCAGTACTTC
>TRBD1|TRBJ1-1|many|TRBV2
CASSESGGRGTEAFF
TGTGCCAGCAGTGAGTCAGGGGGCAGGGGTACTGAAGCTTTCTTT
>-|TRBJ1-5|-|TRBV24-1
CATSDGEIGGSNQPQHF
TGTGCCACCAGTGATGGGGAGATTGGGGGTAGCAATCAGCCCCAGCATTTT
>-|TRBJ1-5|many|TRBV20-1
CSARWGLGDQPQHF
TGCAGTGCTAGGTGGGGCCTCGGGGATCAGCCCCAGCATTTT
>TRBD2|TRBJ2-7|many|TRBV2
CASSGRAAGGGEQYF
TGTGCCAGCAGTGGGAGGGCAGCGGGGGGGGGCGAGCAGTACTTC
>-|TRBJ1-6|many|TRBV6-1
CASGGGNSPLHF
TGTGCCAGTGGAGGGGGGAATTCACCCCTCCACTTT
>-|TRBJ1-1|many|TRBV7-2
CASSLAEGVTEAFF
TGTGCCAGCAGCTTAGCGGAGGGAGTTACTGAAGCTTTCTTT
>-|TRBJ1-5|many|TRBV6-2/TRBV6-3
CASRYQGSRNQPQHF
TGTGCCAGCAGGTACCAGGGAAGCCGCAATCAGCCCCAGCATTTT
>TRBD1|TRBJ2-5|few|TRBV28
CASSLIGTGIQETQYF
TGTGCCAGCAGTTTAATCGGGACAGGGATACAAGAGACCCAGTACTTC
>-|TRBJ2-5|many|TRBV3-1
CASSRDSPGGKETQYF
TGTGCCAGCAGCCGAGATTCGCCAGGGGGGAAAGAGACCCAGTACTTC
>-|TRBJ2-5|-|TRBV29-1
CSVAGRTQTTQETQYF
TGCAGCGTGGCAGGGAGGACCCAAACAACCCAAGAGACCCAGTACTTC
>TRBD1|TRBJ1-1|many|TRBV9
CASSARQGEGAFF
TGTGCCAGCAGCGCCAGACAGGGCGAGGGGGCTTTCTTT
>-|TRBJ2-7|-|TRBV6-1
CASSVDMMGEQYF
TGTGCCAGCAGTGTGGACATGATGGGGGAGCAGTACTTC
>TRBD1|TRBJ1-5|many|TRBV19
CASSIATGTGYLGQPQHF
TGTGCCAGTAGTATAGCGACCGGGACAGGGTATCTTGGTCAGCCCCAGCATTTT
>-|TRBJ2-7|many|TRBV20-1
CSAAAAGEYEQYF
TGCAGTGCTGCGGCGGCAGGCGAGTACGAGCAGTACTTC
>-|TRBJ2-7|many|TRBV4-1
CASSQDRRGSPYEQYF
TGCGCCAGCAGCCAAGATAGAAGGGGGTCACCCTACGAGCAGTACTTC
>TRBD1|TRBJ1-2|-|TRBV6-1
CASSDRGVSGYTF
TGTGCCAGCTCCGACAGGGGAGTTAGTGGCTACACCTTC
>TRBD1|TRBJ2-7|-|TRBV30
CAWNYGTGGPYEQYF
TGTGCCTGGAACTACGGGACAGGGGGCCCTTACGAGCAGTACTTC
>TRBD1|TRBJ2-7|-|TRBV19
CASSIWGTEKTYEQYF
TGTGCCAGTAGTATTTGGGGGACAGAAAAAACCTACGAGCAGTACTTC
>TRBD2|TRBJ2-2|many|TRBV9
CASSDPSGSTGELFF
TGTGCCAGCAGCGACCCCAGCGGGAGCACCGGGGAGCTGTTTTTT
>-|TRBJ2-4|many|TRBV20-1
CSARGGLAKNIQYF
TGCAGTGCTAGAGGGGGGTTAGCCAAAAACATTCAGTACTTC
>TRBD1|TRBJ1-2|-|TRBV7-9
CASSLAGTGGRGYTF
TGTGCCAGCAGCTTAGCCGGGACAGGGGGACGTGGCTACACCTTC
>TRBD1|TRBJ1-5|many|TRBV6-1
CASSEGTGGGQPQHF
TGTGCCAGCAGTGAGGGGACAGGGGGCGGACAGCCCCAGCATTTT
>-|TRBJ1-2|many|TRBV15
CATSRDLGDGYTF
TGTGCCACCAGCAGAGATTTAGGAGATGGCTACACCTTC
>-|TRBJ2-5|many|TRBV15
CATSRDIRKETQYF
TGTGCCACCAGCAGAGATATCAGGAAAGAGACCCAGTACTTC
>TRBD1|TRBJ1-6|many|TRBV6-5
CASSPTQGDNSPLHF
TGTGCCAGCAGTCCGACACAGGGGGATAATTCACCCCTCCACTTT
>TRBD2|TRBJ2-7|-|TRBV2
CASDTGTSGVYEQYF
TGTGCCAGTGACACCGGGACTAGCGGGGTCTACGAGCAGTACTTC
>TRBD2|TRBJ2-7|many|TRBV5-1
CASNLAGGTYEQYF
TGCGCCAGCAACCTAGCGGGAGGAACCTACGAGCAGTACTTC
>TRBD1|TRBJ1-2|few|TRBV6-5
CASSTGTASKKYGYTF
TGTGCCAGCAGTACTGGGACAGCCAGTAAAAAATATGGCTACACCTTC
>TRBD1|TRBJ1-1|-|TRBV11-2
CASSTRTGRLNTEAFF
TGTGCCAGCAGCACTAGGACAGGGAGGTTGAACACTGAAGCTTTCTTT
>-|TRBJ2-7|many|TRBV6-5
CASSQTSTGREQYF
TGTGCCAGCAGTCAGACGAGTACAGGGCGCGAGCAGTACTTC
>-|TRBJ2-2|many|TRBV6-5
CASSYTTTGELFF
TGTGCCAGCAGCTATACAACCACCGGGGAGCTGTTTTTT